This T cell receptor beta chain was identified in a study of shared clonotypes between healthy human individuals. Some clones are missing from TCRdb's copy, which holds only in-frame ones; the method was immunoSEQ multiplex PCR. The sample holds 1,500,000 or so clones, roughly 98.5% seen once. To note about this clone: Its antigen is still unknown.

General observations from the study: Sequencing of the sorted subsets was shown by rarefaction to be incomplete despite large depth.

Germline V gene sequence: CDR1 SNHLY, CDR2 FYNNEI. This CDR3 comprises 12 residues. V was pared by 8 bases and J by 11 bases, with 18 bases between. Sequences were obtained from naive CD4+ T cells sorted from blood. Subset indicated: CD45RA+ positively selected. The sequence derives from a man aged 25 to 40 in good health. The chain employs TRBV2 and TRBJ1-1; D is unresolved. The CDR3, as DNA: TGTGCCAGCGGTTTGCTGCTCCCTGGGGCTTTCTTT. It yields the protein CASGLLLPGAFF.